Given below is one T cell receptor beta chain in context. What it binds is unknown. The record originates from a study of long-term antiretroviral therapy in people with HIV. Broader study findings: Compared with controls, HIV repertoires showed narrower CDR3 length ranges. ART adherence, viral resistance and therapy changes went unrecorded.

The V and J ends lost 5 bases and 2 bases, in that order; junction bases with no gene match: 9. CDR3 size: 15 residues. The germline gives CDR1 PRHDT, CDR2 FYEKMQ (reference sequence). Run at survey level, the immunoSEQ assay was version v3.0. Here immunoSEQ multiplex PCR was the method, and the copy in TCRdb shows in-frame clones only, minus some. This sample has roughly 30,000 clones, with 75% to 85% found just once. The chain couples TRBV13 to TRBJ2-7, with 7 bases matching TRBD1. The sample in question was unsorted PBMCs, obtained 0.3 years after starting antiretroviral therapy. This receptor was taken from a man in his forties with HIV. The CDR3 loop is CASSPGTALTYEQYF. The CDR3 DNA sequence: TGTGCCAGCAGCCCCGGGACAGCCCTTACCTACGAGCAGTACTTC.